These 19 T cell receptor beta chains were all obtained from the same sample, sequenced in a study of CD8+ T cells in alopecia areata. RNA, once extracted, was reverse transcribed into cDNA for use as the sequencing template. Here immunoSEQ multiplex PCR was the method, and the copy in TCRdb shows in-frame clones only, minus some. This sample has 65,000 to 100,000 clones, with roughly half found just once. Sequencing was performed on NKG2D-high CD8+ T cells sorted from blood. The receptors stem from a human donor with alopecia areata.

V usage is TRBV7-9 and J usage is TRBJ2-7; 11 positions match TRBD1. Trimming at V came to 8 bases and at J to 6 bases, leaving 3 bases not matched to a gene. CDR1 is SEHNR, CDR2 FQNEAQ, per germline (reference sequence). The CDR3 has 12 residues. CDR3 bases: TGTGCCAGCGGACAGGGGGCGTCCGAGCAGTACTTC. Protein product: CASGQGASEQYF.

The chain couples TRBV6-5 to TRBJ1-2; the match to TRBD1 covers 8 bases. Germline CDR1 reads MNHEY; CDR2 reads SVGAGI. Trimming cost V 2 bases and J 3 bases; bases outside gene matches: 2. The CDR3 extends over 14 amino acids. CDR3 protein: CASSYTQGDYGYTF. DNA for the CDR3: TGTGCCAGCAGTTACACACAGGGGGACTATGGCTACACCTTC.

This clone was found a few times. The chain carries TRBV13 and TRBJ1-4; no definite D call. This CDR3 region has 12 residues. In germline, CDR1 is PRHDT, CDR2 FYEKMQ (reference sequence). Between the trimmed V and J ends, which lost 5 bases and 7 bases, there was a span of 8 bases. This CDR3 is CASSNDGEKLFF. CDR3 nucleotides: TGTGCCAGCAGCAACGACGGTGAAAAACTGTTTTTT.

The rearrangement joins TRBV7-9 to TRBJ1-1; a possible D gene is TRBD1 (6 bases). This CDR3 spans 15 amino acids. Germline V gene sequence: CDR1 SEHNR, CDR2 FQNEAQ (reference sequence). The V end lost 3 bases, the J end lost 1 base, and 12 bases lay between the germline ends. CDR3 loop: CASSFYRVKNTEAFF. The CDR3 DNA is TGTGCCAGCAGCTTCTACAGGGTAAAGAACACTGAAGCTTTCTTT.

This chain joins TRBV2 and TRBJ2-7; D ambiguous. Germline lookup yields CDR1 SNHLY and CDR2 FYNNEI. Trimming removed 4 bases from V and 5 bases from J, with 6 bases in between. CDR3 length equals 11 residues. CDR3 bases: TGTGCCAGCAGTGGGGGAAACGAGCAGTACTTC. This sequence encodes CASSGGNEQYF.

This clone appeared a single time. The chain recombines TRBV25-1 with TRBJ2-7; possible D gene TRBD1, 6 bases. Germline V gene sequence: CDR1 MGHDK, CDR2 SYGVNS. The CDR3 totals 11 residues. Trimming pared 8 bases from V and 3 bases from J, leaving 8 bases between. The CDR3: CASARGYEQYF. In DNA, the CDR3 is TGTGCCAGCGCCAGGGGCTACGAGCAGTACTTC.

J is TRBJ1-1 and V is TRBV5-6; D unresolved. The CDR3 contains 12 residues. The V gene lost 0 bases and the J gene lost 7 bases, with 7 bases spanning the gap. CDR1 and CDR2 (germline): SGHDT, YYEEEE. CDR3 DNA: TGTGCCAGCAGCTTGGCGCCGGGTGAAGCTTTCTTT. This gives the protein CASSLAPGEAFF. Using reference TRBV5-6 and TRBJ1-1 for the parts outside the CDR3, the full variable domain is DAGVTQSPTHLIKTRGQQVTLRCSPKSGHDTVSWYQQALGQGPQFIFQYYEEEERQRGNFPDRFSGHQFPNYSSELNVNALLLGDSALYLCASSLAPGEAFFGQGTRLTVV.

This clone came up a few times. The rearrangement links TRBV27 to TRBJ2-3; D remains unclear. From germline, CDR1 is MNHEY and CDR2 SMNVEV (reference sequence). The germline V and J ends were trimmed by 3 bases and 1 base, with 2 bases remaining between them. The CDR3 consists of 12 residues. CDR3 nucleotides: TGTGCCAGCAGTTTGGGCACAGATACGCAGTATTTT. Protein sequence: CASSLGTDTQYF.

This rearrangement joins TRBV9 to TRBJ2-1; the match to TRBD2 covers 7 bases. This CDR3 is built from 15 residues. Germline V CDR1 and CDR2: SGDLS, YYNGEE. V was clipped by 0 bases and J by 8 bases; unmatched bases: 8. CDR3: CASSVEGGRFYEQFF. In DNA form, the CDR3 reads TGTGCCAGCAGCGTAGAGGGAGGGAGATTCTATGAGCAGTTCTTC.

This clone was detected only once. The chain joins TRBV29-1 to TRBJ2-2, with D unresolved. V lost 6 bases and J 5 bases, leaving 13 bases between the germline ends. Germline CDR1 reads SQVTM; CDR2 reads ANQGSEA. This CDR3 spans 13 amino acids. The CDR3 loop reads CSVPRGGTGELFF. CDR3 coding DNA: TGCAGCGTGCCCAGAGGCGGAACCGGGGAGCTGTTTTTT.

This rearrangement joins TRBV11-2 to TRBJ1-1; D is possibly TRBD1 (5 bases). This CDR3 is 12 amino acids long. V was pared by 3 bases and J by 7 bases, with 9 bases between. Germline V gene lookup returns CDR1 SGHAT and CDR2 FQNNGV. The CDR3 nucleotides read TGTGCCAGCAGCTTGAGTCAGGGTGAAGCTTTCTTT. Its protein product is CASSLSQGEAFF.

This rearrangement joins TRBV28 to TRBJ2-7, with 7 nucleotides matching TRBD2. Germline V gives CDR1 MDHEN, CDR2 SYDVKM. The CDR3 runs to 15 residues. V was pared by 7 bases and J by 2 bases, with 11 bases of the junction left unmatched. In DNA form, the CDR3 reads TGTGCCAGCACCGCAGGCCCCAGCGGGGCCTACGAGCAGTACTTC. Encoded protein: CASTAGPSGAYEQYF.

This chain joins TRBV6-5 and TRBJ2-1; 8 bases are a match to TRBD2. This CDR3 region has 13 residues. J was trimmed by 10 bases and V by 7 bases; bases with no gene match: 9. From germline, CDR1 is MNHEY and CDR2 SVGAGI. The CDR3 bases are TGTGCCAGCACCACGGCGGGGGGCCGCGAGCAGTTCTTC. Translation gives CASTTAGGREQFF.

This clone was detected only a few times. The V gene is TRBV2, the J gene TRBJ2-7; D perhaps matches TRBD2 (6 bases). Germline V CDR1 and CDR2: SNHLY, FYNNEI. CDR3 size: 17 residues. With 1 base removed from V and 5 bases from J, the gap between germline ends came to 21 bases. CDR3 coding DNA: TGTGCCAGCAGTGAAGGTGTCGGAGCGGGTGGTCGGGACGAGCAGTACTTC. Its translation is CASSEGVGAGGRDEQYF.

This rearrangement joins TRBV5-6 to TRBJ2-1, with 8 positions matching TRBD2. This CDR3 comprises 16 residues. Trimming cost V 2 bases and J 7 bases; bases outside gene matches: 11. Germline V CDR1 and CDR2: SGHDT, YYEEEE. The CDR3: CASSFLREGPGNEQFF. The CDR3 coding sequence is TGTGCCAGCAGCTTTCTCCGGGAGGGGCCGGGGAATGAGCAGTTCTTC.

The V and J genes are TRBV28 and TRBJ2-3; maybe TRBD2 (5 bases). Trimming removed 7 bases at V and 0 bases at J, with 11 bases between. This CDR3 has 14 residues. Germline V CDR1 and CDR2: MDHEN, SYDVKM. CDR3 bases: TGTGCCAGCATGGGGAGAGGGAGCACAGATACGCAGTATTTT. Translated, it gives CASMGRGSTDTQYF. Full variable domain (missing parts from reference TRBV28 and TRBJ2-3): DVKVTQSSRYLVKRTGEKVFLECVQDMDHENMFWYRQDPGLGLRLIYFSYDVKMKEKGDIPEGYSVSREKKERFSLILESASTNQTSMYLCASMGRGSTDTQYFGPGTRLTVL.

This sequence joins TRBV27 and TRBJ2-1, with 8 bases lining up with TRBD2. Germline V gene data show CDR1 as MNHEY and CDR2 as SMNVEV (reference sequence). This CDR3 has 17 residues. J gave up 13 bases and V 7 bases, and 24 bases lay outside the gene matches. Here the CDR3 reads CASTPMGMRGTSGKQFF. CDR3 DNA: TGTGCCAGCACCCCCATGGGTATGAGGGGAACTAGCGGCAAACAGTTCTTC.

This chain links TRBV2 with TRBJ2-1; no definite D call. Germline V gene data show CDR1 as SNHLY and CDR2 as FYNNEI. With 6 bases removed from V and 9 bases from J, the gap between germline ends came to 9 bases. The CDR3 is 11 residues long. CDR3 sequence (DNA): TGTGCCAGCAGAGACACAGCTGAGCAGTTCTTC. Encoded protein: CASRDTAEQFF.

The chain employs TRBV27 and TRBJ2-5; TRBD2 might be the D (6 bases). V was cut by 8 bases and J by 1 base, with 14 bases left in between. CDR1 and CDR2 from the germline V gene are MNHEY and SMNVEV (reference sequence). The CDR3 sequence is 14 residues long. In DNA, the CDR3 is TGTGCCAGCGGCGGGGATTACTTCCAAGAGACCCAGTACTTC. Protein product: CASGGDYFQETQYF.